The 18 T cell receptor beta chains reported below all come from one sample, sequenced in a study of low-dose radiotherapy and immunotherapy resistance in tumors. Priming of first-strand cDNA relied on TRAV- and TRBV-specific primers (covering alpha and beta chains). TCRs were amplified for approximately 21 PCR cycles with a constant-region primer and V-primer adapter. TCRdb re-analysed the reads in MiXCR, keeping a single row per CDR3 protein. The sample lists tens of thousands of distinct CDR3 sequences; roughly 31% were seen once. Time point defined: before trial treatment. Sequenced material: PBMCs, taken before treatment. The receptors were sampled from a female donor with ovarian cancer.

There are many counts of this clonotype. This chain uses TRBV20-1 with TRBJ2-7, with 7 bases matching TRBD2. The germline V gene has CDR1 DFQATT and CDR2 SNEGSKA (reference sequence). The CDR3 has 14 amino acids. V was clipped by 3 bases and J by 2 bases; unmatched bases: 7. Here the CDR3 DNA reads TGCAGTGCTAGGAGCGAGCGGGGCACCTACGAGCAGTACTTC. Encoded protein: CSARSERGTYEQYF.

The chain employs TRBV4-1 and TRBJ2-2, with D maybe TRBD2 (5 bases). This CDR3 has 15 residues. Trimming took 1 base from V and 6 from J, leaving 12 bases between them. In germline, CDR1 is MGHRA, CDR2 YSYEKL. The CDR3 DNA follows: TGCGCCAGCAGCCAAGCCTGGGCGGGTCCCGGGGAGCTGTTTTTT. Translating gives CASSQAWAGPGELFF.

This clonotype was seen at least ten times. The gene calls are TRBV5-6 and TRBJ2-5, with D unresolved. Trimming cost V 2 bases and J 1 base, with 9 bases left between them. This CDR3 contains 14 residues. Germline V gene data show CDR1 as SGHDT and CDR2 as YYEEEE. CDR3 DNA sequence: TGTGCCAGCAGCTTAGTGGGCTTCCAAGAGACCCAGTACTTC. It yields the protein CASSLVGFQETQYF.

This clonotype was seen many times. The chain joins TRBV20-1 to TRBJ1-2, with TRBD1 matching over 9 bases. Germline CDR1 is DFQATT and CDR2 is SNEGSKA (reference sequence). The length of the CDR3 is 15 residues. V lost 7 bases and J lost 0; bases outside the gene matches: 9. The CDR3 loop reads CSVPSGQGSNYGYTF. As DNA, the CDR3 is TGCAGTGTCCCGTCGGGACAGGGCTCTAACTATGGCTACACCTTC.

This clonotype has ten or more counts. The genes are TRBV28 and TRBJ2-4; 9 bases match TRBD1. The CDR3 consists of 15 residues. CDR1 MDHEN and CDR2 SYDVKM come from the germline V gene. The V and J ends lost 5 bases and 4 bases, in that order; junction bases with no gene match: 6. The CDR3 nucleotides read TGTGCCAGCAGTAATGGGACAGGGAAAAAAAACATTCAGTACTTC. It is translated as CASSNGTGKKNIQYF.

This clonotype has a count of ten or more. This rearrangement joins TRBV5-1 to TRBJ2-1, with TRBD1 matching 9 bases. The CDR3 is made up of 15 amino acids. The V gene's germline CDR1 is SGHRS and CDR2 YFSETQ. V lost 5 bases to trimming and J lost 4 bases; unmatched junction nucleotides: 7. As DNA, the CDR3 is TGCGCCAGCAGTATAGACAGGGGGGATTACAATGAGCAGTTCTTC. The encoded protein is CASSIDRGDYNEQFF.

At least ten counts were recorded for this clonotype. The V call is TRBV30, the J call TRBJ1-6, with TRBD1 matching over 8 bases. The CDR3 totals 14 residues. With V trimmed by 6 bases and J by 7 bases, 8 bases remained unmatched. Germline values: CDR1 GTSNPN, CDR2 SVGIG (reference sequence). This CDR3 is CACLGQGPNSPLHF. The CDR3 DNA is TGTGCCTGCCTCGGACAGGGTCCGAATTCACCCCTCCACTTT.

Notes on this clonotype: A far more abundant clone sits one base away, making this likely a read error. This sequence joins TRBV21-1 and TRBJ1-6. TRBV21-1 is deemed a pseudogene. There are 14 residues in the CDR3. The CDR3 is CASSPVAASSPHHF. In nucleotides, the CDR3 is TGTGCCAGCTCACCGGTTGCGGCTAGTTCACCCCACCACTTT.

V is TRBV6-1 and J is TRBJ2-5, with a weak D call TRBD2 (6 bases). This CDR3 has 17 amino acids. Germline lookup yields CDR1 MNHNS and CDR2 SASEGT. The germline V and J ends were trimmed by 5 bases and 3 bases, with 22 bases remaining between them. The CDR3 protein is CASSYSTGTGRKETQYF. In nucleotides, the CDR3 is TGTGCCAGCAGTTACTCGACCGGGACTGGGAGGAAAGAGACCCAGTACTTC.

In regard to this clonotype: A far larger clone is only one base removed, so a read error is likely. The J gene is TRBJ2-1, the V gene TRBV27, with 7 nucleotides matching TRBD2. CDR3 length equals 15 residues. CDR1 is MNHEY, CDR2 SMNVEV, per germline (reference sequence). The CDR3 DNA reads as TGTGCCACCAGTGAGACTAGCACTTTATACAATGAGCAGTTCTTC. Protein sequence: CATSETSTLYNEQFF.

The rearrangement links TRBV11-3 to TRBJ2-1, with 7 bases matching TRBD1. The junction had 9 bases not matched to a gene; V was cut back by 5 bases and J by 8 bases. The germline gives CDR1 SGHNT, CDR2 YENEEA. The CDR3 has 14 amino acids. As DNA, the CDR3 is TGTGCCAGCAGCCACCACAGGGGTTCCTATGAGCAGTTCTTC. This translates into CASSHHRGSYEQFF.

V usage is TRBV18 and J usage is TRBJ2-4; 7 nucleotides align to TRBD1. Germline loops: CDR1 KGHSH, CDR2 LQKENI. CDR3 size: 17 residues. After removal of 0 bases from V and 3 bases from J, the junction contained 8 bases not matched to a gene. The DNA of the CDR3 is TGTGCCAGCTCACCACCGAACCGGGACAGCTACAAAAACATTCAGTACTTC. Encoded protein: CASSPPNRDSYKNIQYF.

This clonotype was recorded at least ten times. This chain joins TRBV2 and TRBJ2-7; TRBD1 matches 7 bases. Germline loops: CDR1 SNHLY, CDR2 FYNNEI. CDR3 length: 14 amino acids. Trimming removed 6 bases from V and 1 base from J; junction bases left unmatched: 6. CDR3: CASRFLGQSYEQYF. The CDR3 DNA reads as TGTGCCAGCAGATTCCTGGGACAGTCCTACGAGCAGTACTTC.

The J gene is TRBJ2-1, the V gene TRBV7-6; D is possibly TRBD2 (5 bases). The CDR3 sequence is 14 residues long. Trimming pared 0 bases from V and 4 bases from J, leaving 7 bases between. The germline V gene has CDR1 SGHVS and CDR2 FNYEAQ. The CDR3 DNA reads TGTGCCAGCAGCTTAGCGGGAGCTTACAATGAGCAGTTCTTC. It translates to CASSLAGAYNEQFF. Based on the CDR3 plus reference TRBV7-6 and TRBJ2-1, the full variable domain is GAGVSQSPRYKVTKRGQDVALRCDPISGHVSLYWYRQALGQGPEFLTYFNYEAQQDKSGLPNDRFSAERPEGSISTLTIQRTEQRDSAMYRCASSLAGAYNEQFFGPGTRLTVL.

The chain is built from TRBV5-8 and TRBJ1-3, with D tentatively TRBD1 (6 bases). Trimming removed 0 bases from V and 0 bases from J, with 10 bases in between. The CDR3 loop spans 16 amino acids. In germline, CDR1 is SGHTS, CDR2 YDEGEE. The DNA of the CDR3 is TGTGCCAGCAGCTTGGGACAGGTCCTCTCTGGAAACACCATATATTTT. It codes for CASSLGQVLSGNTIYF. Looking up the rest from reference TRBV5-8 and TRBJ1-3 gives the full variable domain: EAGVTQSPTHLIKTRGQQATLRCSPISGHTSVYWYQQALGLGLQFLLWYDEGEERNRGNFPPRFSGRQFPNYSSELNVNALELEDSALYLCASSLGQVLSGNTIYFGEGSWLTVV.

Worth noting for this clonotype: A far larger clone is off by one base, so a read error is likely. This chain uses TRBV5-1 with TRBJ2-5; the D is unclear. The V end lost 0 bases, the J end lost 11 bases, and 20 bases lay between the germline ends. CDR3 length: 15 residues. Looked up from germline, CDR1 is SGHRS and CDR2 is YFSETQ. In nucleotides, the CDR3 is TGCGCCAGCAGCTTGGCGGGTCGCGGCTACAATGAGCAGTACTTC. Encoded protein: CASSLAGRGYNEQYF.

This clonotype was observed a few times. The V and J genes are TRBV4-1 and TRBJ2-7; the D gene is possibly TRBD1 (6 bases). CDR1 MGHRA and CDR2 YSYEKL come from the germline V gene. The CDR3 is 13 residues long. Trimming left V 5 bases short and J 0 bases short, with 8 bases between. CDR3 nucleotides: TGCGCCAGCAGCGACAGGATCTCCTACGAGCAGTACTTC. Its translation is CASSDRISYEQYF.

About this clonotype: A far larger clone is a single base away, which makes a read error likely. V and J are TRBV5-3 and TRBJ2-1; D gene unclear. TRBV5-3 carries the ORF label, with uncertain function. This CDR3 spans 13 amino acids. In nucleotides, the CDR3 is TGTGCCAGCAGCTTACCGGAGAACAATGAGCAGTTCTTC. Encoded protein: CASSLPENNEQFF.